This T cell receptor beta chain was sequenced in a study of blood T cell repertoires in COVID-19. Study information: COVID-19 samples from acute and convalescent phases originated in the United States, Italy and Spain. T cells, B-cell-depleted T cells, or PBMCs supplied cDNA or gDNA.

Source study methods: Cell counts per sample came from amplifying reference gene primers. Repertoires were generated with immunoSEQ multiplex PCR, while TCRdb's copy carries only in-frame clones and drops some. V and J calls and clone size are those listed in that table; D and trimming were worked out from the DNA. There are about 42,000 clones in the sample; approximately 88% occur only once, and about 0.4% lies in the top ten. Per germline, CDR1 KGHSH and CDR2 LQKENI. V gave up 2 bases and J gave up 5 bases; unmatched junction bases: 6. The CDR3 spans 15 residues. This clone was counted once. This clonotype originated in a human donor in a cohort sampled during active COVID-19. The sample taken for sequencing was peripheral blood. This chain uses TRBV18 with TRBJ2-5; 9 nucleotides align to TRBD2. The CDR3 DNA reads TGTGCCAGCTCACCAAACGGACTAGCGACGGAGACCCAGTACTTC. This codes for CASSPNGLATETQYF.